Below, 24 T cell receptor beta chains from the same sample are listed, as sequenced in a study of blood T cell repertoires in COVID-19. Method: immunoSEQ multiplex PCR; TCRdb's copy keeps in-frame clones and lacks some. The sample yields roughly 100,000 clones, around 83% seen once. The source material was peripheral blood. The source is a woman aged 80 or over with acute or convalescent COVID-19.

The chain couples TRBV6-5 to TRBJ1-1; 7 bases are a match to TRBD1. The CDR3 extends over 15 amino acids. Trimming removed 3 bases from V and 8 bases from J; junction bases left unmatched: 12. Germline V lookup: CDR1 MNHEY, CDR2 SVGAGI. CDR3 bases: TGTGCCAGCAGTTATGGGGGTAAACAGGGGCGGGAAGCTTTCTTT. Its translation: CASSYGGKQGREAFF.

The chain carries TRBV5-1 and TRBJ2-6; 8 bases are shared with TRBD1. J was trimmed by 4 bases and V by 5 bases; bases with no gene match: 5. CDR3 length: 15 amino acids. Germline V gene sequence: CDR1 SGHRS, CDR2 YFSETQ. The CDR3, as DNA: TGCGCCAGCAGTTTGACAGGGGCAGGGGCCAACGTCCTGACTTTC. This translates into CASSLTGAGANVLTF. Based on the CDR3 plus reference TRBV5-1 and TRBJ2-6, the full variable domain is KAGVTQTPRYLIKTRGQQVTLSCSPISGHRSVSWYQQTPGQGLQFLFEYFSETQRNKGNFPGRFSGRQFSNSRSEMNVSTLELGDSALYLCASSLTGAGANVLTFGAGSRLTVL.

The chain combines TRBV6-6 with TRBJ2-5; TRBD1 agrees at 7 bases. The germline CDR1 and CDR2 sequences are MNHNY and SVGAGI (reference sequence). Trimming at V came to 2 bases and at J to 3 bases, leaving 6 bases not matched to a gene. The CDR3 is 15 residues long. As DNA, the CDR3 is TGTGCCAGCAGTTACAAAAGGGGGCCGGAAGAGACCCAGTACTTC. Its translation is CASSYKRGPEETQYF.

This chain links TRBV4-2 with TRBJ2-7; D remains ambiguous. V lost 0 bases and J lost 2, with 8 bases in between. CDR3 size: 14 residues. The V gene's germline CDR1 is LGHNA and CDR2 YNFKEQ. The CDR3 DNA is TGTGCCAGCAGCCAAGATTACCAGACCTACGAGCAGTACTTC. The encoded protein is CASSQDYQTYEQYF.

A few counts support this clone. Written as DNA, the CDR3 is TGTGCCAGCAGCCCACGACTAGCGGGGACATACGAGCAGTACTTC. Protein product: CASSPRLAGTYEQYF. The chain uses TRBV4-2 and TRBJ2-7, with 11 bases identical to TRBD2. This CDR3 contains 15 residues. Germline V CDR1 and CDR2: LGHNA, YNFKEQ. The trim removed 4 bases at V and 4 bases at J, leaving 6 bases unmatched.

CDR3 protein: CASSLAQLGQGSEQYF. CDR3 sequence (DNA): TGCGCCAGCAGCTTGGCTCAACTGGGACAGGGATCCGAGCAGTACTTC. This chain links TRBV5-1 with TRBJ2-7, with 9 bases identical to TRBD1. Germline lookup yields CDR1 SGHRS and CDR2 YFSETQ. V shed 0 bases and J 6 bases; nucleotides not matched to a gene: 10. This CDR3 is built from 16 residues.

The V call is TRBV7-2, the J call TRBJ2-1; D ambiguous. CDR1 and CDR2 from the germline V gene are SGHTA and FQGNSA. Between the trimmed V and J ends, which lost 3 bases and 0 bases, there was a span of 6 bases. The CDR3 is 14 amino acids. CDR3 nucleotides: TGTGCCAGCAGCTTCCGGGTCTCCTACAATGAGCAGTTCTTC. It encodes CASSFRVSYNEQFF.

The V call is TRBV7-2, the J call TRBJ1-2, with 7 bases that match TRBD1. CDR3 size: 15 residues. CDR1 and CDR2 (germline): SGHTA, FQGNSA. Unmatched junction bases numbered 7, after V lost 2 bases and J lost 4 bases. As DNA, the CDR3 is TGTGCCAGCAGCTTAACAGGGGCGGAAAGCTATGGCTACACCTTC. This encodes CASSLTGAESYGYTF.

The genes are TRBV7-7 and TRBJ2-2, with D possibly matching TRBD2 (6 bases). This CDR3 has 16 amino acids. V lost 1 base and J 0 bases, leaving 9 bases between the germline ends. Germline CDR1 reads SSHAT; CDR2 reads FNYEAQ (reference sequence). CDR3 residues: CASSLGAGTNTGELFF. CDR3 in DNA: TGTGCCAGCAGCTTAGGCGCGGGGACGAACACCGGGGAGCTGTTTTTT.

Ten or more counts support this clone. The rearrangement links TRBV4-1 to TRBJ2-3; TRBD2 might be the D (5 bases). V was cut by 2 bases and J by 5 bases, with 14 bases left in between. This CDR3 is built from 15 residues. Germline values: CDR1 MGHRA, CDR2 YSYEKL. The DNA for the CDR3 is TGCGCCAGCAGCCAATCACCTAAAGCGGAAGATACGCAGTATTTT. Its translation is CASSQSPKAEDTQYF.

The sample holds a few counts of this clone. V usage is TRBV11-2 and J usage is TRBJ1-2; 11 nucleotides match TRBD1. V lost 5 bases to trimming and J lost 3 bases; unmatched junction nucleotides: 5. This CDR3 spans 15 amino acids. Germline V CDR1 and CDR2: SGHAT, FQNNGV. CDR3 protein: CASSPWTGGDYGYTF. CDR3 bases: TGTGCCAGCAGCCCCTGGACAGGGGGCGACTATGGCTACACCTTC.

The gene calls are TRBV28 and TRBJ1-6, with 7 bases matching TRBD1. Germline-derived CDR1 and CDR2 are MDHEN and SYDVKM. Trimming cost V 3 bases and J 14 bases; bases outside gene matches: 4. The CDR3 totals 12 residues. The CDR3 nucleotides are TGTGCCAGCAGTTTGATCGACAGGGCCCTCCACTTT. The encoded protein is CASSLIDRALHF. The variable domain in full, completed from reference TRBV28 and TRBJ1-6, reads DVKVTQSSRYLVKRTGEKVFLECVQDMDHENMFWYRQDPGLGLRLIYFSYDVKMKEKGDIPEGYSVSREKKERFSLILESASTNQTSMYLCASSLIDRALHFGNGTRLTVT.

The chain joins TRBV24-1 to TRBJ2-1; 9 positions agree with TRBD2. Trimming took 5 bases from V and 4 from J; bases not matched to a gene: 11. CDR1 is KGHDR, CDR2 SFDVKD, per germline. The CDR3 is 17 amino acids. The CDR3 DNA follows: TGTGCCACCAGTGCCTCCGGCGGGGGGGAAACATACAATGAGCAGTTCTTC. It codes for CATSASGGGETYNEQFF.

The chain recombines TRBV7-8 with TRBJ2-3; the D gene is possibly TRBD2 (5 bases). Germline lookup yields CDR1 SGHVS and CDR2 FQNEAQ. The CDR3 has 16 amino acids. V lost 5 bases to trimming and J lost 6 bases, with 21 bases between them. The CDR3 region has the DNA TGTGCCAGCAGCCGAGGGCCTAGCCTCCAACGGGATACGCAGTATTTT. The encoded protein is CASSRGPSLQRDTQYF. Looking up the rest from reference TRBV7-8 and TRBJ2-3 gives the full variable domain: GAGVSQSPRYKVAKRGQDVALRCDPISGHVSLFWYQQALGQGPEFLTYFQNEAQLDKSGLPSDRFFAERPEGSVSTLKIQRTQQEDSAVYLCASSRGPSLQRDTQYFGPGTRLTVL.

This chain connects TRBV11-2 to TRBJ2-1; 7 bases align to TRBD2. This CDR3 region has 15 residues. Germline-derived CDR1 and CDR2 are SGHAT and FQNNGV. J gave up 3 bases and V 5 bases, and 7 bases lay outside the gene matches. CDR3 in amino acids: CASSAGRESYNEQFF. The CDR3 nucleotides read TGTGCCAGCAGCGCCGGGCGGGAGAGCTACAATGAGCAGTTCTTC.

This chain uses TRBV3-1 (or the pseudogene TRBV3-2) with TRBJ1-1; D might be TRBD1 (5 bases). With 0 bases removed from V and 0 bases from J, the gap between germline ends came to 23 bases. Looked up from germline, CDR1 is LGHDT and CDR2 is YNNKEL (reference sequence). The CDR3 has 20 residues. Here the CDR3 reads CASSQEPGGSPPWVNTEAFF. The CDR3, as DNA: TGTGCCAGCAGCCAAGAACCCGGGGGGTCTCCCCCGTGGGTGAACACTGAAGCTTTCTTT.

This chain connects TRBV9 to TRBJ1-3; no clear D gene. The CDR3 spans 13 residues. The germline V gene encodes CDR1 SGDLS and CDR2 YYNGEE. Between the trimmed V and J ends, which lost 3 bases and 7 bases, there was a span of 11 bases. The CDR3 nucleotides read TGTGCCAGCAGCGCCAGCCCGGGGAACACCATATATTTT. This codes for CASSASPGNTIYF.

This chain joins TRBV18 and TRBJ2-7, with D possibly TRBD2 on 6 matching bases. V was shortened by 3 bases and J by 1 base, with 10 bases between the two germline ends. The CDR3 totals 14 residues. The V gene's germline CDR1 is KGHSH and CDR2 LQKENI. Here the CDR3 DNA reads TGTGCCAGCTCACCGGCCGGACTATCCTACGAGCAGTACGTC. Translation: CASSPAGLSYEQYV.

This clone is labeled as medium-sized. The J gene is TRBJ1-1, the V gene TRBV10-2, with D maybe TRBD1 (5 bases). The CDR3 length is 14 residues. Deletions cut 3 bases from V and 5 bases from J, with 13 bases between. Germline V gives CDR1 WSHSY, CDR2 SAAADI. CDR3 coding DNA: TGCGCCAGCAGTGAAGGTCCCCCAGGGACTGAAGCTTTCTTT. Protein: CASSEGPPGTEAFF.

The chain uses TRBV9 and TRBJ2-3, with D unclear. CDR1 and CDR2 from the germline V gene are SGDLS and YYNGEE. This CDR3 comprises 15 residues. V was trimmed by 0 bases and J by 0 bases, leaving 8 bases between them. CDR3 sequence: CASSVDPQSTDTQYF. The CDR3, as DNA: TGTGCCAGCAGCGTAGATCCTCAGAGCACAGATACGCAGTATTTT.

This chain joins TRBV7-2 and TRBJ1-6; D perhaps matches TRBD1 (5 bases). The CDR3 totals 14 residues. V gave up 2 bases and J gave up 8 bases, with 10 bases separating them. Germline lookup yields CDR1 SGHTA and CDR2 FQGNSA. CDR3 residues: CASSLRGGDSPLHF. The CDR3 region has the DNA TGTGCCAGCAGCTTACGGGGGGGTGATTCACCCCTCCACTTT.

The CDR3 here is CAIKSGSNQETQYF. CDR3 bases: TGTGCCATCAAAAGCGGGAGTAACCAAGAGACCCAGTACTTC. The chain uses TRBV10-3 and TRBJ2-5; 8 nucleotides match TRBD2. The CDR3 is 14 residues long. V dropped 7 bases and J dropped 0; count of bases not matched to a gene: 4. Per the germline V gene, CDR1 is ENHRY and CDR2 is SYGVKD.

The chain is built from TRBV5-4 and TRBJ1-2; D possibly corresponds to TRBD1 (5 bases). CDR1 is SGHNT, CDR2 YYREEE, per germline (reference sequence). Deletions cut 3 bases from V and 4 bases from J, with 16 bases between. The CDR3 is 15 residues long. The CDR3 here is CASSSQTVRSYGYTF. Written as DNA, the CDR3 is TGTGCCAGCAGCTCGCAGACAGTCCGGAGCTATGGCTACACCTTC.

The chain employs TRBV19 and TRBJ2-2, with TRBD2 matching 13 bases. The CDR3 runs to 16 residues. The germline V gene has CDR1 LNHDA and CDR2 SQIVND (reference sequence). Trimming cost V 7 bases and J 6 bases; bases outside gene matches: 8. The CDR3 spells CASNRGLAGAAGELFF. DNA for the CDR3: TGTGCCAGTAACCGCGGACTAGCGGGAGCAGCCGGGGAGCTGTTTTTT.